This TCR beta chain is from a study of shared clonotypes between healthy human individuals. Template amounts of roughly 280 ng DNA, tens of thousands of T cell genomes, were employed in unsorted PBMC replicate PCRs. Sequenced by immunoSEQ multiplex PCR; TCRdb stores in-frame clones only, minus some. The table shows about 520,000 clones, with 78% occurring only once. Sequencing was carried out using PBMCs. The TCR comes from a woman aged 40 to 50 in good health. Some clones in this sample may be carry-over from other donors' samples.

The CDR3 region has the DNA TGTGCCAGCAGCGTACGAGAGTACACTGAAGCTTTCTTT. This gives the protein CASSVREYTEAFF. J is TRBJ1-1 and V is TRBV7-9; D not certain. Germline V lookup: CDR1 SEHNR, CDR2 FQNEAQ (reference sequence). The CDR3 consists of 13 residues. Deletions cut 5 bases from V and 3 bases from J, with 10 bases between.